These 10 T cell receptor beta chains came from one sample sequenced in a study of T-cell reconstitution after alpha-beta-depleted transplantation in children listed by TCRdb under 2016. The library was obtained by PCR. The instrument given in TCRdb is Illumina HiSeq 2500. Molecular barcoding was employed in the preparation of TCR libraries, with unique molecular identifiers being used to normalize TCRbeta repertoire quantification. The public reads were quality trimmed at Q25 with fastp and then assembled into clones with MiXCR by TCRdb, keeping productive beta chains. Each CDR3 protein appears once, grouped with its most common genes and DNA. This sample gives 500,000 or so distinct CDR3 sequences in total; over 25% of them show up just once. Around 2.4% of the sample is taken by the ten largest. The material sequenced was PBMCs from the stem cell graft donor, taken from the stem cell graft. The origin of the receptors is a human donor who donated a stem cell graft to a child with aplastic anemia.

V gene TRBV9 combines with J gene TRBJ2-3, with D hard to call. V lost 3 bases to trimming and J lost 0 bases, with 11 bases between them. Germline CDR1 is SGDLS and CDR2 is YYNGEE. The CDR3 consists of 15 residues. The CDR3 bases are TGTGCCAGCAGCGCTTTTGCGGACAGCACAGATACGCAGTATTTT. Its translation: CASSAFADSTDTQYF.

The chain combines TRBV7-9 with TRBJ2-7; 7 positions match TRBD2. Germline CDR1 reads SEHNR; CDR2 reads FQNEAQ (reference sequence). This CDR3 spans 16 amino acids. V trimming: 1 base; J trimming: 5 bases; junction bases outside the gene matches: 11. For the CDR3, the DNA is TGTGCCAGCAGCTTAGATGGTGCGGGAGTGGACCACGAGCAGTACTTC. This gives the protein CASSLDGAGVDHEQYF.

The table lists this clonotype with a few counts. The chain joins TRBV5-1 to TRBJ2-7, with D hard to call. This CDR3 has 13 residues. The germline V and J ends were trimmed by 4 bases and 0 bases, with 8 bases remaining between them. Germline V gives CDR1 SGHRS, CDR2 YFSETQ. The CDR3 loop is CASSASYSYEQYF. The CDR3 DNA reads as TGCGCCAGCAGCGCATCCTACTCCTACGAGCAGTACTTC.

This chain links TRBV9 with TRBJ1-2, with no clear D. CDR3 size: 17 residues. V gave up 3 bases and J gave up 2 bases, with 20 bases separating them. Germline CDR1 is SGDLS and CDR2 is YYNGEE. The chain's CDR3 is CASSGDGSRRLNYGYTF. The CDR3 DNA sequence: TGTGCCAGCAGCGGTGACGGATCCCGTAGGCTAAACTATGGCTACACCTTC.

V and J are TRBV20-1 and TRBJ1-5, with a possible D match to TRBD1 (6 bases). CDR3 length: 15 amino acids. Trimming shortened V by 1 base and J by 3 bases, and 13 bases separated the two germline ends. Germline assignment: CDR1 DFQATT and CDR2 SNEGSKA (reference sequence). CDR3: CSARAFDRSNQPQHF. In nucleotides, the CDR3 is TGCAGTGCTAGAGCTTTTGACAGGTCCAATCAGCCCCAGCATTTT.

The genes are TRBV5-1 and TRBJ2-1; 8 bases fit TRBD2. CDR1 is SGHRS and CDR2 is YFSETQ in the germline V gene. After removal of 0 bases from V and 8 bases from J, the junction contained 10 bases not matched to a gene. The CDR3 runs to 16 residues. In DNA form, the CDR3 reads TGCGCCAGCAGCTTGGCCGGGAGGGATCGCTTTGATGAGCAGTTCTTC. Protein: CASSLAGRDRFDEQFF.

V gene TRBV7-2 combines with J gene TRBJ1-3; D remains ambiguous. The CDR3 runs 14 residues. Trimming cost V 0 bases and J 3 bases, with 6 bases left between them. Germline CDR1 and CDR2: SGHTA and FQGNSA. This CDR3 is CASSLAQIGNTIYF. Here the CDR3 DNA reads TGTGCCAGCAGCTTAGCACAGATTGGAAACACCATATATTTT.

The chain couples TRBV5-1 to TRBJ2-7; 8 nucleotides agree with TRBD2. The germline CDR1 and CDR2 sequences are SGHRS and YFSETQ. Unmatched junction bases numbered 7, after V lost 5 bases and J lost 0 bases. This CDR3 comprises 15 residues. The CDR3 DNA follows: TGCGCCAGCAGGGAGATAGCGGGAAGCTCCTACGAGCAGTACGTC. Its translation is CASREIAGSSYEQYV.

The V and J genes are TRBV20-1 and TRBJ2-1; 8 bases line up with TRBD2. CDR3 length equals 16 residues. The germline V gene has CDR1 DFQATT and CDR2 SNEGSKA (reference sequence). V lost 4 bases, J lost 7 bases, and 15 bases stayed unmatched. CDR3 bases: TGCAGTGCTATGACTAGCGAGCGACGTACCAAGAATGAGCAGTTCTTC. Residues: CSAMTSERRTKNEQFF.

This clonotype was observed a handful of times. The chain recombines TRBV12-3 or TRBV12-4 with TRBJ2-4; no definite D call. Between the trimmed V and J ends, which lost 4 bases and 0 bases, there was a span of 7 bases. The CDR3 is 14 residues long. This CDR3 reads CASSSEIAKNIQYF. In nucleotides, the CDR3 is TGTGCCAGCAGTTCCGAGATAGCCAAAAACATTCAGTACTTC.